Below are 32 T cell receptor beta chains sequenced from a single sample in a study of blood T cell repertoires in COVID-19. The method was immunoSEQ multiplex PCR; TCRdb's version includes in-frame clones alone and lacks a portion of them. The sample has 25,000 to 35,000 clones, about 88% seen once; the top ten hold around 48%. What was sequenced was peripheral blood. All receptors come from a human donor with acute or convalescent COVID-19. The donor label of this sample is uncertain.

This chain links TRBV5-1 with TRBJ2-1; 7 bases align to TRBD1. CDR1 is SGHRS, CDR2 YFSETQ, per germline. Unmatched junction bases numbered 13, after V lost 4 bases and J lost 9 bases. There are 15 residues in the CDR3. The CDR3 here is CASSVKRGLAGEQFF. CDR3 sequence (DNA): TGCGCCAGCAGCGTGAAAAGGGGGCTGGCGGGTGAGCAGTTCTTC.

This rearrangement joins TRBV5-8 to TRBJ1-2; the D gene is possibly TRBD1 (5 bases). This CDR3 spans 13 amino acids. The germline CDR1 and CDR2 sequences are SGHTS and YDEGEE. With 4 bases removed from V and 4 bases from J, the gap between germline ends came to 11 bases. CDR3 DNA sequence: TGTGCCAGCAGCACGGCAGGGATCTATGGCTACACCTTC. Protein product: CASSTAGIYGYTF.

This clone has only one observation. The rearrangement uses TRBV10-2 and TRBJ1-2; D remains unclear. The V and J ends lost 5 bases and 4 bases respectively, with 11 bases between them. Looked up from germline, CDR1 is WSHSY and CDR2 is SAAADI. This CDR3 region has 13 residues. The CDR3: CASSPLASYGYTF. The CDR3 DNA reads TGCGCCAGCAGTCCTCTGGCCAGCTATGGCTACACCTTC.

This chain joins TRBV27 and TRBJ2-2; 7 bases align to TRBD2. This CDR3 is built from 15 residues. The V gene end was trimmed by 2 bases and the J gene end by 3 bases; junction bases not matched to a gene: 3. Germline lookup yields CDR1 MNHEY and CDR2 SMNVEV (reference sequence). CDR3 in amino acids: CASSLKAGYTGELFF. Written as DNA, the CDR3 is TGTGCCAGCAGTTTAAAAGCGGGGTACACCGGGGAGCTGTTTTTT.

CDR3 region: CAISESASPSQETQYF. The DNA of the CDR3 is TGTGCCATCAGTGAGTCGGCTAGTCCCTCCCAAGAGACCCAGTACTTC. The chain joins TRBV10-3 to TRBJ2-5; D not resolved. The germline CDR1 and CDR2 sequences are ENHRY and SYGVKD. V was shortened by 0 bases and J by 1 base, with 12 bases between the two germline ends. The CDR3 covers 16 residues.

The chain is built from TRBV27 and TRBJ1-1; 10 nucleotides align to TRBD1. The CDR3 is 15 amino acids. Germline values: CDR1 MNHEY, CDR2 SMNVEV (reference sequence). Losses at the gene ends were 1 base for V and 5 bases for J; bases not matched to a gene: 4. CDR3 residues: CASSLWTGGRTEAFF. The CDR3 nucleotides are TGTGCCAGCAGTTTATGGACAGGGGGGAGGACTGAAGCTTTCTTT.

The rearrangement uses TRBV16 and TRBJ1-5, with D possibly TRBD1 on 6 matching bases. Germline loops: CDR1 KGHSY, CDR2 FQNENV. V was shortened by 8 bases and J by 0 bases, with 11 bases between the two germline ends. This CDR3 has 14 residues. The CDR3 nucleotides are TGTGCCAGCGGCGGACAGTATAGCAATCAGCCCCAGCATTTT. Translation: CASGGQYSNQPQHF.

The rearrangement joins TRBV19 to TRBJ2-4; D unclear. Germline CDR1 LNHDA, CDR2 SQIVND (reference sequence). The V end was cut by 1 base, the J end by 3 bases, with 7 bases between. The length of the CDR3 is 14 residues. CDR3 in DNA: TGTGCCAGTAGTATAGGCGGAAACAAAAACATTCAGTACTTC. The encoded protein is CASSIGGNKNIQYF.

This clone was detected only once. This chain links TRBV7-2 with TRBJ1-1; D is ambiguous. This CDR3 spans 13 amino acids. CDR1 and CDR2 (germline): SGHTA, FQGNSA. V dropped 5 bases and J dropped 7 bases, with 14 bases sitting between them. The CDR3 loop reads CASSTNYGVEAFF. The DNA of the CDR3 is TGTGCCAGCAGCACCAACTACGGGGTTGAAGCTTTCTTT.

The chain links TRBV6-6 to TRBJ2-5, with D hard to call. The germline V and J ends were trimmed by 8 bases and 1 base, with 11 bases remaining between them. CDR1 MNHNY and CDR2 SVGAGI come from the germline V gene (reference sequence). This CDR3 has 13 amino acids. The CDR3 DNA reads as TGTGCCAGCGGGCCGGAAAGCCAAGAGACCCAGTACTTC. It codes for CASGPESQETQYF.

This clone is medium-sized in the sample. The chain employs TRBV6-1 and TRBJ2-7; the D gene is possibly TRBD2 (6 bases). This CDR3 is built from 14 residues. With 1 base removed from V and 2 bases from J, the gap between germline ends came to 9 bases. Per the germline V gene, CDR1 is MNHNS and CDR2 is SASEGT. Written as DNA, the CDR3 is TGTGCCAGCAGTGAAGGGCGGGGCCCCTACGAGCAGTACGTC. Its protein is CASSEGRGPYEQYV.

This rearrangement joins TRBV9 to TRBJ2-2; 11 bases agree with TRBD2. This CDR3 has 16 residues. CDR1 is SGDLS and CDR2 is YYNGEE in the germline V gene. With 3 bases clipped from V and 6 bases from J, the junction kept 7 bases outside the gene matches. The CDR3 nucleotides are TGTGCCAGCAGCGAGGGACTAGCGGCAGGTGCCGGGGAGCTGTTTTTT. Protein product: CASSEGLAAGAGELFF.

CDR3 DNA: TGTGCCAGCAGTTTATCGGGGGGGGCGAGCAATCAGCCCCAGCATTTT. The encoded protein is CASSLSGGASNQPQHF. The genes are TRBV27 and TRBJ1-5; D may be TRBD1 (6 bases). Germline CDR1 and CDR2: MNHEY and SMNVEV (reference sequence). This CDR3 is built from 16 residues. V was pared by 0 bases and J by 1 base, with 10 bases between.

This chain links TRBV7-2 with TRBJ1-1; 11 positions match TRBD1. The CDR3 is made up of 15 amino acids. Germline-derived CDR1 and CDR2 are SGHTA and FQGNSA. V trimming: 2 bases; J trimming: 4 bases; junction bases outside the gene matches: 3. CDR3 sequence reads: CASSLIGTGGTEAFF. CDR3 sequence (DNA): TGTGCCAGCAGCTTAATTGGGACAGGGGGCACTGAAGCTTTCTTT.

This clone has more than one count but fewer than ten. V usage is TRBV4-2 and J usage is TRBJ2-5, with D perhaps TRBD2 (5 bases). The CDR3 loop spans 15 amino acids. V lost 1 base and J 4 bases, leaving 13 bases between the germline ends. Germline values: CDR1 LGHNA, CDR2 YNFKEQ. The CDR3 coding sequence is TGTGCCAGCAGCCAAGTTCCCGGGGTTTCAGAGACCCAGTACTTC. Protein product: CASSQVPGVSETQYF.

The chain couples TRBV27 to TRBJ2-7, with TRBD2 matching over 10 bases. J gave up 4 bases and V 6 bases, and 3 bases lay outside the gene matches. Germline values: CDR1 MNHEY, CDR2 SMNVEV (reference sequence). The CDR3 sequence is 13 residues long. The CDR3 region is CASRASGRYEQYF. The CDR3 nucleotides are TGTGCCAGCAGGGCTAGCGGGAGATACGAGCAGTACTTC.

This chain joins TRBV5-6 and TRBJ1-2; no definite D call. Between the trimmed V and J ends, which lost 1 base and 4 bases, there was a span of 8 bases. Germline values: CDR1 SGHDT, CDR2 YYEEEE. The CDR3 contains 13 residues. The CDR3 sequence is CASSLPGSYGYTF. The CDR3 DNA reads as TGTGCCAGCAGCTTGCCAGGAAGCTATGGCTACACCTTC.

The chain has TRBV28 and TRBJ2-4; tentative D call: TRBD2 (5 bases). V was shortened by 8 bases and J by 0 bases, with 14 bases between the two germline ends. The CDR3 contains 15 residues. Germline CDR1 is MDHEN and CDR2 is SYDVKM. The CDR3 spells CASCSSGLAKNIQYF. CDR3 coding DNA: TGTGCCAGCTGTTCAAGCGGACTAGCCAAAAACATTCAGTACTTC.

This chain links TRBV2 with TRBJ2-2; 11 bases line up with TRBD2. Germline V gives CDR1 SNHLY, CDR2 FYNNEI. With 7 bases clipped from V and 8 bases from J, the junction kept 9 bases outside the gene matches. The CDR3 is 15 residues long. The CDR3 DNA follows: TGTGCCAGCATCGCGACTAGCGGGATTTCTGGGGAGCTGTTTTTT. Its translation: CASIATSGISGELFF.

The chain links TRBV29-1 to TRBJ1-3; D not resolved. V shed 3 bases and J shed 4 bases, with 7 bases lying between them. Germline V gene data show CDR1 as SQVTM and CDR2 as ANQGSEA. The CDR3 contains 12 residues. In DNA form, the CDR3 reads TGCAGCGTTGACCCCGGGGGAAACACCATATATTTT. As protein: CSVDPGGNTIYF.

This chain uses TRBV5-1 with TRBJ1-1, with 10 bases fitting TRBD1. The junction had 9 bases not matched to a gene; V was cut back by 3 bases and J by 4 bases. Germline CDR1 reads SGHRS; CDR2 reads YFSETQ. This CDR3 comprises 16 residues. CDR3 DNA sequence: TGCGCCAGCAGCTCCGGGACAGGGGTTCGGGGCACTGAAGCTTTCTTT. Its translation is CASSSGTGVRGTEAFF.

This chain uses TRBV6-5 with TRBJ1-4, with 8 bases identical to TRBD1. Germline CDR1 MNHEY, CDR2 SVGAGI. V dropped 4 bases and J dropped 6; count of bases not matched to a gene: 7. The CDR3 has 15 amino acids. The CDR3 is CASSFRTGRDEKLFF. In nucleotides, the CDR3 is TGTGCCAGCAGTTTCCGGACAGGGAGAGATGAAAAACTGTTTTTT.

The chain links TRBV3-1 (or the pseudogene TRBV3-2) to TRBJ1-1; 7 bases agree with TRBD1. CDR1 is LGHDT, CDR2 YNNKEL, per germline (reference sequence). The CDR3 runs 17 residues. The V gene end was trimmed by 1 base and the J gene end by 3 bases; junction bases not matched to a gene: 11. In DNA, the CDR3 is TGTGCCAGCAGCCAAGTGAAAAGGGGGCGGTCGGACACTGAAGCTTTCTTT. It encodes CASSQVKRGRSDTEAFF.

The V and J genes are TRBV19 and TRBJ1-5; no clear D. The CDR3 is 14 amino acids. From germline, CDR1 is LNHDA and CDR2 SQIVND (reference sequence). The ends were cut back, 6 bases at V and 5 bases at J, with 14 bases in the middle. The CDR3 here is CASRVDLEHQPQHF. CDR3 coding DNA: TGTGCCAGTAGGGTAGATCTTGAACATCAGCCCCAGCATTTT.

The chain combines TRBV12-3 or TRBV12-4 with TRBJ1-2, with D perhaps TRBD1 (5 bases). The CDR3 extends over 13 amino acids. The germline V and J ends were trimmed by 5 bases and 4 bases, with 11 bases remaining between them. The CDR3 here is CASSSQGRYGYTF. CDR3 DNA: TGTGCCAGCAGTAGTCAGGGTCGCTATGGCTACACCTTC.

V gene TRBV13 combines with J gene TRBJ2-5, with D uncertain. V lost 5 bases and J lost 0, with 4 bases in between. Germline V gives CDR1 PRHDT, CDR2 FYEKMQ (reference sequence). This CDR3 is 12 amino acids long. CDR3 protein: CASSPDQETQYF. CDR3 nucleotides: TGTGCCAGCAGCCCTGACCAAGAGACCCAGTACTTC.

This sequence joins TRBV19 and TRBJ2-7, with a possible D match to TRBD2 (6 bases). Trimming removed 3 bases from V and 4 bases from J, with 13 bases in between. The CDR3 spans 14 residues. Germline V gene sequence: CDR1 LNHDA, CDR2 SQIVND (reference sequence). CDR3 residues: CASSMTGGGYEQYF. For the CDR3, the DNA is TGTGCCAGTAGTATGACCGGGGGTGGTTACGAGCAGTACTTC.

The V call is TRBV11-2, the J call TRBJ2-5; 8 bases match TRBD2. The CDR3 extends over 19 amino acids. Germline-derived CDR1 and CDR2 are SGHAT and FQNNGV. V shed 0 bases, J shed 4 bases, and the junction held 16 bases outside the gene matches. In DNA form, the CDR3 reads TGTGCCAGCAGCTTAGATTACGCGGGGGGCCCCGGGTATTCAGAGACCCAGTACTTC. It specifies CASSLDYAGGPGYSETQYF. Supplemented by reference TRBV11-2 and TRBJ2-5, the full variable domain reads EAGVAQSPRYKIIEKRQSVAFWCNPISGHATLYWYQQILGQGPKLLIQFQNNGVVDDSQLPKDRFSAERLKGVDSTLKIQPAKLEDSAVYLCASSLDYAGGPGYSETQYFGPGTRLLVL.

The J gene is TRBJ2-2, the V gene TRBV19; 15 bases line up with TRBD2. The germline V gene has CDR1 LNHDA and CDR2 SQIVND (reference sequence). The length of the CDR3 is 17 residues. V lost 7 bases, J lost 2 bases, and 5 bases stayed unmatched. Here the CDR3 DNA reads TGTGCCAGTACCGGGACTAGCGGGAGGTCTAACACCGGGGAGCTGTTTTTT. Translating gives CASTGTSGRSNTGELFF.

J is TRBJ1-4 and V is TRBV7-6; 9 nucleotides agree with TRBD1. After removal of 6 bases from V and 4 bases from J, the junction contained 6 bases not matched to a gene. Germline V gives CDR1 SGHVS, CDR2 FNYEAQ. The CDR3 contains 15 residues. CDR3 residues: CASSNRGPVNEKLFF. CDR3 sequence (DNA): TGTGCCAGCAGTAACAGGGGGCCGGTTAATGAAAAACTGTTTTTT.

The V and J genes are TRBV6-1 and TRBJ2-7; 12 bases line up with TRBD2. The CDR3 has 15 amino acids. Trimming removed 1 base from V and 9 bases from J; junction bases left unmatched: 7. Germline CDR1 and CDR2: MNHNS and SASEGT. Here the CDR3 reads CASSEVSSGRALQYF. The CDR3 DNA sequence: TGTGCCAGCAGTGAAGTTTCTAGCGGGAGGGCCTTGCAGTACTTC.

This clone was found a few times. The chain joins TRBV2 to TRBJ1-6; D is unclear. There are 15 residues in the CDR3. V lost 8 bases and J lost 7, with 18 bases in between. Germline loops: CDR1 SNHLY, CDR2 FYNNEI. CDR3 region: CASDPTRTGNSPLHF. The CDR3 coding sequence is TGTGCCAGCGATCCTACAAGGACGGGGAATTCACCCCTCCACTTT.